Listed here are 7 T cell receptor beta chains from one sample, sequenced in a study of blood T cells in healthy people across ages. A second PCR of about 6 to 11 cycles used a sample-barcoded 5' primer and a J-beta primer mix. TCRdb redid the calling of the 5' RACE reads with MiXCR, one entry per CDR3 protein. The sample yields roughly 830,000 distinct CDR3 sequences, 62% seen once. The sequencing input was blood. The receptors shown here come from a man under 40 in good health.

The chain uses TRBV7-2 and TRBJ2-1; D perhaps matches TRBD1 (6 bases). The germline V and J ends were trimmed by 5 bases and 3 bases, with 8 bases remaining between them. Germline V gene data show CDR1 as SGHTA and CDR2 as FQGNSA. CDR3 length: 13 amino acids. CDR3 sequence: CASSRDNYNEQFF. The CDR3, as DNA: TGTGCCAGCAGCCGGGACAACTACAATGAGCAGTTCTTC.

This clonotype appeared a few times. The chain carries TRBV7-2 and TRBJ2-3; D not resolved. The CDR3 consists of 15 residues. Looked up from germline, CDR1 is SGHTA and CDR2 is FQGNSA. The V and J ends lost 2 bases and 8 bases respectively, with 17 bases between them. The chain's CDR3 is CASSLRHIGTGTQYF. DNA of the CDR3: TGTGCCAGCAGCTTACGACACATCGGAACGGGTACGCAGTATTTT.

Concerning this clonotype: Germline is not matched at one junction end, which may reflect a read error. The V gene is TRBV10-3, the J gene TRBJ2-1; 9 bases match TRBD1. Per the germline V gene, CDR1 is ENHRY and CDR2 is SYGVKD. There are 18 residues in the CDR3. CDR3 sequence: CTISETLLPGQGDNEQFF. DNA of the CDR3: TGTACCATCAGTGAGACCCTCCTGCCGGGACAGGGCGACAATGAGCAGTTCTTC.

J is TRBJ2-1 and V is TRBV5-1; tentatively, D is TRBD1 (6 bases). The CDR3 covers 16 residues. CDR1 SGHRS and CDR2 YFSETQ come from the germline V gene. The V gene lost 4 bases and the J gene lost 6 bases, with 20 bases spanning the gap. Written as DNA, the CDR3 is TGCGCCAGCAGCCTTAGGGGGAGTACCTCGTCCAATGAGCAGTTCTTC. This codes for CASSLRGSTSSNEQFF.

The chain has TRBV7-2 and TRBJ1-5; D is perhaps TRBD1 (6 bases). Deletions cut 5 bases from V and 6 bases from J, with 14 bases between. Germline V gives CDR1 SGHTA, CDR2 FQGNSA. The length of the CDR3 is 14 residues. In nucleotides, the CDR3 is TGTGCCAGCAGCCCGGGGGGGCTGGGTCAGCCCCAGCATTTT. This gives the protein CASSPGGLGQPQHF.

The V gene is TRBV6-2 or TRBV6-3, the J gene TRBJ2-7, with D unclear. CDR3 size: 13 residues. CDR1 is MNHEY, CDR2 SVGEGT, per germline. Trimming cost V 0 bases and J 6 bases, with 9 bases left between them. The CDR3 coding sequence is TGTGCCAGCAGTTACTCGACCAAGGGCGAGCAGTACTTC. The encoded protein is CASSYSTKGEQYF.

The CDR3 region is CASSVAGRGKTEAFF. CDR3 in DNA: TGTGCCAGCAGCGTAGCAGGCAGGGGGAAGACTGAAGCTTTCTTT. The chain recombines TRBV9 with TRBJ1-1, with 7 bases aligning to TRBD1. Germline loops: CDR1 SGDLS, CDR2 YYNGEE. This CDR3 is 15 amino acids long. V shed 0 bases, J shed 5 bases, and the junction held 7 bases outside the gene matches.